The clone carrying this T cell receptor (beta chain) was detected only a few times. Its antigen is not known. The ends were cut back, 6 bases at V and 0 bases at J, with 17 bases in the middle. From germline, CDR1 is DFQATT and CDR2 SNEGSKA (reference sequence). This CDR3 has 15 amino acids. The data were taken from a study of post-analysis software for immune sequencing data. General study results and limits: There were a few TRBV segments more frequent in patients than controls, and TRBV5-6, TRBV5-1 and TRBV20-1 were among them. Same-batch preparations were strongly co-clustered by F measure.

Included in the TCR beta cDNA libraries were unique molecular identifiers. In TCRdb, the PCR reads were re-called with MiXCR into one record per CDR3 protein. The sample shows approximately 770,000 distinct CDR3 sequences, around 45% of them seen only once. Sequenced sample: blood. The sequence came from a girl aged 10 to 17 with multiple sclerosis. The V and J genes are TRBV20-1 and TRBJ2-5; D not resolved. CDR3 coding DNA: TGCAGTGCAGGGCCGTCCGGTAGCCACCAAGAGACCCAGTACTTC. Protein product: CSAGPSGSHQETQYF.